This is a list of T cell receptor beta chains from one sample in a study of T cell responses to AZD1222 COVID-19 vaccine. TCRdb's table, derived via immunoSEQ multiplex PCR, lists solely in-frame clones and lacks some. The data show approximately 130,000 clones, roughly nine tenths seen once. This material consisted of peripheral blood, taken on day 0 of AZD1222 vaccination. The receptors here all came from an adult in good health. CDR3s leave out the opening cysteine and the closing phenylalanine or tryptophan. Each record gives: J gene, V gene, CDR3 protein.

TRBJ1-6,TRBV7-3,ASSWGGDSPLH
TRBJ1-2,TRBV29-1,SVEVQGHYT
TRBJ2-7,TRBV5-1,ASSSGVGTGTVSYEQY
TRBJ1-5,TRBV4-2,ASSPSGGQPQH
TRBJ1-2,TRBV2,ASSEGQADVHYT
TRBJ1-6,TRBV28,AVTGPGENSPLH
TRBJ1-1,TRBV15,ATSRTAENTEAF
TRBJ1-4,TRBV7-9,ASSFHLQGNEKLF
TRBJ1-1,TRBV27,ASRVRISGDAVLNTEAF
TRBJ1-2,TRBV29-1,SVEDRGSDYGYT
TRBJ1-5,TRBV2,ASSGTGGFNQPQH
TRBJ1-3,TRBV18,ASSTRGGNTIY
TRBJ1-2,TRBV30,AWIGTANYGYT
TRBJ1-1,TRBV7-6,ASSLGRGQSEAF
TRBJ2-5,TRBV7-3,ASRRQGAAGETQY
TRBJ2-2,TRBV12-5,ASGSGQGNTGELF
TRBJ1-3,TRBV11-2,ASSKRTASSGNTIY
TRBJ2-7,TRBV29-1,SAGQGWEQY
TRBJ1-2,TRBV2,ASSEAGMGAYGYT
TRBJ2-4,TRBV5-1,ASSLVASGAKNIQY
TRBJ2-1,TRBV30,AWSVLAGGYNEQF
TRBJ1-1,TRBV4-2,ASSLGRVDTEAF
TRBJ1-1,TRBV7-8,ASSLGDRAGTEAF
TRBJ2-4,TRBV7-3,ASSLGDRASNIQY
TRBJ2-2,TRBV7-9,ASSLALGESGELF
TRBJ2-7,TRBV5-6,ASSSGQGHYYEQY
TRBJ1-2,TRBV2,ASSSSDRGNWGYT
TRBJ2-1,TRBV20-1,SAMAYNEQF
TRBJ2-3,TRBV27,ASKLFPLSTDTQY